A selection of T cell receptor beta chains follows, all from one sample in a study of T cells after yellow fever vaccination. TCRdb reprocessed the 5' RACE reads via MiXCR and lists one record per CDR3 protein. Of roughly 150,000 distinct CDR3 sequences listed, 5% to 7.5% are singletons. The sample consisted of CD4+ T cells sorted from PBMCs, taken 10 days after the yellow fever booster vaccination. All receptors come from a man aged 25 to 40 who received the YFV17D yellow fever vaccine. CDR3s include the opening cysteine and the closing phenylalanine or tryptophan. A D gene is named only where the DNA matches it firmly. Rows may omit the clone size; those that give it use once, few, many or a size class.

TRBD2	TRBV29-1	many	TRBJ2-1	TGCAGCGTTCGCGGGACTAGCGGGACAACTGAGCAGTTCTTC	CSVRGTSGTTEQFF
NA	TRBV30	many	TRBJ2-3	TGTGCCTGGAGTCCCCGGGGCAGTTCGGATACGCAGTATTTT	CAWSPRGSSDTQYF
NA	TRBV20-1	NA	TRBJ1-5	TGCAGTGCTTACTGGGAAAACAATCAGCCCCAGCATTTT	CSAYWENNQPQHF
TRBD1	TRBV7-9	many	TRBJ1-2	TGTGCCAGCAGCGTCGGGACAGGGGACGGCTACACCTTC	CASSVGTGDGYTF
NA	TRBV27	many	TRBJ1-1	TGTGCCAGCAGTTTTCGGACAGAGAACACTGAAGCTTTCTTT	CASSFRTENTEAFF
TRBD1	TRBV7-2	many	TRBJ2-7	TGTGCCAGCAGCACAAGGACAGGGGGCCCCTACGAGCAGTACTTC	CASSTRTGGPYEQYF
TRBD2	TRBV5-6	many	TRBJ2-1	TGTGCCAGCAGCTTAGGACTAGTCAATGAGCAGTTCTTC	CASSLGLVNEQFF
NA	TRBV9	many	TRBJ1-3	TGTGCCAGCAGCGCAGGCGCAGGGTCCGGAAACACCATATATTTT	CASSAGAGSGNTIYF
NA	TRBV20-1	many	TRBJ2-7	TGCAGTGCTAGACCCGGGAGTGGCTCCTACGAGCAGTACTTC	CSARPGSGSYEQYF
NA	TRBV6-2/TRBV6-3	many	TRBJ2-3	TGTGCCAGCAGTTACTCGATCCCCAGCGGGGATACGCAGTATTTT	CASSYSIPSGDTQYF
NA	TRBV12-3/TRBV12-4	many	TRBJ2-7	TGTGCCAGCAGTTTAGGGGCCCTCTACGAGCAGTACTTC	CASSLGALYEQYF
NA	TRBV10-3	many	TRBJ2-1	TGTGCCATCAGTGAAAGGAACAATGAGCAGTTCTTC	CAISERNNEQFF
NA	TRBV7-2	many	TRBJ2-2	TGTGCCTCCCAGAGGATCACCGGGGAGCTGTTTTTT	CASQRITGELFF
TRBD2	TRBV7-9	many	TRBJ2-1	TGTGCCAGCAGCTTAGCGGGAGGGGTAGGGAATGAGCAGTTCTTC	CASSLAGGVGNEQFF
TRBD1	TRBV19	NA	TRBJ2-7	TGTGCCAGTAGCTCTATCGGGACAGGGGAGTCCTACGAGCAGTACTTC	CASSSIGTGESYEQYF
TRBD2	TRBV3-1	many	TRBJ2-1	TGTGCCAGCAGCCAGAGGGCAACTAGCGGGAGTTTCAATGAGCAGTTCTTC	CASSQRATSGSFNEQFF
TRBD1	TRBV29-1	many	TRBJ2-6	TGCAGCGTTGGTGCAAGGGGGCTCGGGGCCAACGTCCTGACTTTC	CSVGARGLGANVLTF
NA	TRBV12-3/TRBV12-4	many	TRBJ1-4	TGTGCCAGCAGTTTAACGGGCGAAAAACTGTTTTTT	CASSLTGEKLFF
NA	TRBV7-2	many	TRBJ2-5	TGTGCCAGCAGCCCAAGGCCGCAAGAGACCCAGTACTTC	CASSPRPQETQYF
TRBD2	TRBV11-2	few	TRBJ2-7	TGTGCCAGCAGCCCCTATACGATAGCGGGAGGGACGTCCTACGAGCAGTACTTC	CASSPYTIAGGTSYEQYF
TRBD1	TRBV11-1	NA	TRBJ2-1	TGTGCCAGCAGCTTAGCCGGAAAGGACAGGGACTCCTACAATGAGCAGTTCTTC	CASSLAGKDRDSYNEQFF
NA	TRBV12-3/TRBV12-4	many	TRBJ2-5	TGTGCCAGCAGACCGGGCAGACCGGAGGGAAAAGAGACCCAGTACTTC	CASRPGRPEGKETQYF
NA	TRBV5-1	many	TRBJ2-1	TGCGCCAGCAGCTGGGACTCGAGCTCCTACAATGAGCAGTTCTTC	CASSWDSSSYNEQFF
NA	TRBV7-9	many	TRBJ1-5	TGTGCCAGCAGCTTAGCGCTTGGGCTGCATAGCAATCAGCCCCAGCATTTT	CASSLALGLHSNQPQHF
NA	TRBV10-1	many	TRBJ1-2	TGCGCCAGCAGTGATTCCGCAGGGGACTACACCTTC	CASSDSAGDYTF
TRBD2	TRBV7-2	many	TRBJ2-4	TGTGCCAGCAGCTTTTGGACCGGGACTAGCGGGTCCCTAGCCAAAAACATTCAGTACTTC	CASSFWTGTSGSLAKNIQYF
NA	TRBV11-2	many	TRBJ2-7	TGTGCCAGCAGCCGGGACACTCTACGGCAGTACTTC	CASSRDTLRQYF
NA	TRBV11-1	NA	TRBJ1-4	TGTGCCAGCGGACCCTTCCAGGGGACACAATCACCGGCTGCTAATGAAAAACTGTTTTTT	CASGPFQGTQSPAANEKLFF
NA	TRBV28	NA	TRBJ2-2	TGTGCCAGTCGGGAGAGTAGGGTTACCGGGGAGCTGTTTTTT	CASRESRVTGELFF